The T cell receptor (beta chain) described here comes from a study of CD8 T cells in Susac syndrome. General study findings and limits: As the study acknowledged, the number of individuals in its TCR sequencing and HLA analysis was relatively small.

The CD8+ and CD4+ T cells were isolated magnetically using a negative isolation approach, whereas the TEMRA cells were enriched by FACS. RNA in amounts of roughly 0.5 to 1 ug was reverse transcribed with random hexamers. The immunoSEQ assay covered 54 Vbeta and 13 Jbeta segments for CDR3. MiXCR was run by TCRdb on the immunoSEQ multiplex PCR reads, yielding one entry per CDR3 protein. This sample has 200,000 to 250,000 distinct CDR3 sequences; around 95% occur once, and the top ten carry about 0.071%. The CDR3 has 13 residues. Trimming left V 2 bases short and J 4 bases short, with 8 bases between. From germline, CDR1 is MNHEY and CDR2 SVGAGI. As for this clonotype: The target antigen is unknown.

The material sequenced was CD4+ T cells from PBMCs. The chain links TRBV6-5 to TRBJ2-5; the D gene could be TRBD1 or TRBD2 (5 bases each). The clonotype was recovered from a human donor with multiple sclerosis. The CDR3 nucleotides are TGTGCCAGCAGTTACGAGGGGAGAGAGACCCAGTACTTC. As protein: CASSYEGRETQYF.